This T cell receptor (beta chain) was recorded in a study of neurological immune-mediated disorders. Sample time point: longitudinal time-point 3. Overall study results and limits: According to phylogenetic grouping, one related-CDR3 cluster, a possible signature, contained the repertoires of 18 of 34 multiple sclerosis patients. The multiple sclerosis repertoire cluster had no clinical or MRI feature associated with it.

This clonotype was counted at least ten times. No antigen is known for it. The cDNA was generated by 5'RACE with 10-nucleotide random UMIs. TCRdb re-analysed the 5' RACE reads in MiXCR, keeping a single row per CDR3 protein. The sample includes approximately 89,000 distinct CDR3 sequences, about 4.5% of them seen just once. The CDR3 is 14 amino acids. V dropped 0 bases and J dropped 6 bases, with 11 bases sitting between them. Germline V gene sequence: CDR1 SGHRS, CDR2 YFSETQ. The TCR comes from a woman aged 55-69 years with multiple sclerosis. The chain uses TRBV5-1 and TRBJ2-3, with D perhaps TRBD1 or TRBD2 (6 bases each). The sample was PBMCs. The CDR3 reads CASSLAGGGDTQYF. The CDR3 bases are TGCGCCAGCAGCTTGGCCGGGGGCGGTGATACGCAGTATTTT. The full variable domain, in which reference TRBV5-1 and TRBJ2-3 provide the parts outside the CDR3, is KAGVTQTPRYLIKTRGQQVTLSCSPISGHRSVSWYQQTPGQGLQFLFEYFSETQRNKGNFPGRFSGRQFSNSRSEMNVSTLELGDSALYLCASSLAGGGDTQYFGPGTRLTVL.